Below are 11 T cell receptor beta chains sequenced from a single sample in a study of cytomegalovirus exposure and HLA in healthy donors. Only in-frame clones appear in the TCRdb table, and some are missing; sequencing was by immunoSEQ multiplex PCR. The repertoire consists of tens of thousands of clones, with around 90% occurring once and the leading ten covering 3% to 4%. The sample consisted of PBMCs. These receptors all come from a woman in her late teens or twenties in good health and CMV-seropositive.

This clone came up once. The chain is built from TRBV30 and TRBJ2-1, with unresolved D. The CDR3 is 15 amino acids. V lost 4 bases, J lost 7 bases, and 20 bases lay in between. CDR1 GTSNPN and CDR2 SVGIG come from the germline V gene (reference sequence). The CDR3 DNA sequence: TGTGCCTGGACCAAGAGCGCGAGGCCCGGTAATGAGCAGTTCTTC. Translated: CAWTKSARPGNEQFF.

The chain joins TRBV20-1 to TRBJ1-2, with TRBD1 identical over 8 bases. Per the germline V gene, CDR1 is DFQATT and CDR2 is SNEGSKA (reference sequence). V was pared by 7 bases and J by 7 bases, with 5 bases of the junction left unmatched. The CDR3 is made up of 11 amino acids. This CDR3 is CSVQGAGGYTF. CDR3 in DNA: TGCAGTGTCCAGGGGGCGGGTGGCTACACCTTC.

The chain recombines TRBV30 with TRBJ2-7; 10 bases match TRBD2. Per germline, CDR1 GTSNPN and CDR2 SVGIG (reference sequence). The CDR3 is 15 residues long. V lost 5 bases and J lost 1; bases outside the gene matches: 8. The CDR3 sequence is CAWDARTSGSYEQYF. Written as DNA, the CDR3 is TGTGCCTGGGACGCTAGGACTAGCGGTTCCTACGAGCAGTACTTC.

The rearrangement joins TRBV6-5 to TRBJ2-3, with 7 positions matching TRBD1. Germline CDR1 and CDR2: MNHEY and SVGAGI. Losses at the gene ends were 6 bases for V and 0 bases for J; bases not matched to a gene: 6. The CDR3 extends over 15 amino acids. The CDR3 DNA reads as TGTGCCAGCAGGAGGACAGGCCCTAGCACAGATACGCAGTATTTT. Encoded protein: CASRRTGPSTDTQYF.

The table lists this clone with a count of one. This rearrangement joins TRBV4-2 to TRBJ2-7; 8 nucleotides match TRBD2. Unmatched junction bases numbered 6, after V lost 0 bases and J lost 2 bases. Germline assignment: CDR1 LGHNA and CDR2 YNFKEQ. This CDR3 has 16 residues. CDR3 sequence (DNA): TGTGCCAGCAGCCAAGAACCTAGCGGGTCGACCTACGAGCAGTACTTC. Protein: CASSQEPSGSTYEQYF.

V gene TRBV5-5 combines with J gene TRBJ1-2; D gene uncertain. V lost 0 bases to trimming and J lost 2 bases, with 8 bases between them. In germline, CDR1 is SGHKS, CDR2 YYEKEE (reference sequence). There are 14 residues in the CDR3. This CDR3 is CASSLADTNYGYTF. The CDR3 bases are TGTGCCAGCAGCTTGGCAGACACGAACTATGGCTACACCTTC.

V is TRBV5-1 and J is TRBJ1-5; 8 bases are shared with TRBD1. With V trimmed by 4 bases and J by 3 bases, 12 bases remained unmatched. Germline values: CDR1 SGHRS, CDR2 YFSETQ. The CDR3 runs 17 residues. The CDR3 reads CASSVGLRQGHNQPQHF. The CDR3 DNA reads as TGCGCCAGCAGCGTAGGCCTCAGACAGGGGCACAATCAGCCCCAGCATTTT.

The chain is built from TRBV7-9 and TRBJ1-1, with D possibly TRBD1 on 5 matching bases. The ends were cut back, 0 bases at V and 1 base at J, with 12 bases in the middle. Per germline, CDR1 SEHNR and CDR2 FQNEAQ (reference sequence). The CDR3 spans 16 residues. CDR3 loop: CASSLAGGGRNTEAFF. CDR3 in DNA: TGTGCCAGCAGCTTAGCGGGCGGGGGGAGGAACACTGAAGCTTTCTTT.

The chain links TRBV10-3 to TRBJ2-1; 9 bases agree with TRBD1. Germline V gene data show CDR1 as ENHRY and CDR2 as SYGVKD. The CDR3 loop spans 15 amino acids. V gave up 5 bases and J gave up 7 bases; unmatched junction bases: 9. The DNA of the CDR3 is TGTGCCATCAGTCCCCGGGACAGGGCCGTGAATGAGCAGTTCTTC. Its translation is CAISPRDRAVNEQFF.

This chain uses TRBV10-2 with TRBJ2-3; tentatively, D is TRBD2 (6 bases). This CDR3 comprises 16 residues. Germline lookup yields CDR1 WSHSY and CDR2 SAAADI. The ends were cut back, 3 bases at V and 2 bases at J, with 15 bases in the middle. Here the CDR3 reads CASSDPTGTFTDTQYF. In DNA form, the CDR3 reads TGCGCCAGCAGTGACCCAACCGGGACTTTCACAGATACGCAGTATTTT.

The table lists this clone with a count of one. The CDR3 DNA is TGTGCCAGCAGCATTACTAGCGGGGTGGGCGATACGCAGTATTTT. It yields the protein CASSITSGVGDTQYF. The chain combines TRBV7-2 with TRBJ2-3; 10 bases agree with TRBD2. The CDR3 consists of 15 residues. CDR1 and CDR2 from the germline V gene are SGHTA and FQGNSA. Trimming removed 5 bases from V and 6 bases from J; junction bases left unmatched: 8.